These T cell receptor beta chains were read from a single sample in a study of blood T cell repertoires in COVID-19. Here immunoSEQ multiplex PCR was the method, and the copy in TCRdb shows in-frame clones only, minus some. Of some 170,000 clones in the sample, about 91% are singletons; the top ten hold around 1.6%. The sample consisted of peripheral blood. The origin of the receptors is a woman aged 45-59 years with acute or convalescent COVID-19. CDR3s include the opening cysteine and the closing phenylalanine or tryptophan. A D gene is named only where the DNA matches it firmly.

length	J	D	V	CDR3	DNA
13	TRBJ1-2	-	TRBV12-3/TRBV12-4	CASSPGLSGGYTF	TGTGCCAGCAGCCCGGGACTCAGCGGGGGCTACACCTTC
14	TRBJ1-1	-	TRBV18	CASSPGQRGTEAFF	TGTGCCAGCTCACCTGGACAGAGGGGCACTGAAGCTTTCTTT
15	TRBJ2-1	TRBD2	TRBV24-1	CATLFVSGRYNEQFF	TGTGCCACCCTCTTCGTTAGCGGGAGATACAATGAGCAGTTCTTC
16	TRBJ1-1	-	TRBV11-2	CASSPRTQIWDTEAFF	TGTGCCAGCAGCCCCCGGACACAGATATGGGACACTGAAGCTTTCTTT
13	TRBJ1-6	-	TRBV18	CASSPGRNSPLHF	TGTGCCAGCTCACCAGGGAGGAATTCACCCCTCCACTTT
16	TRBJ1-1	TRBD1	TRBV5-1	CASSPARAGGRTEAFF	TGCGCCAGCAGCCCCGCCCGGGCAGGGGGCAGGACTGAAGCTTTCTTT
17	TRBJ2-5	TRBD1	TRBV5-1	CASSLVSGTGFEKTQYF	TGCGCCAGCAGCTTGGTCTCTGGGACAGGTTTTGAGAAGACCCAGTACTTC
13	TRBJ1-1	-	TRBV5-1	CASSLQGFTEAFF	TGCGCCAGCAGCTTGCAGGGGTTCACTGAAGCTTTCTTT
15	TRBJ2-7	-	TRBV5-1	CASSFELSRSYEQYF	TGCGCCAGCAGCTTCGAGCTCTCTAGGTCCTACGAGCAGTACTTC
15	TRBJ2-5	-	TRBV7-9	CASSLAWTSGETQYF	TGTGCCAGCAGCTTAGCTTGGACTTCGGGAGAGACCCAGTACTTC